This T cell receptor (beta chain) was sequenced during a study of technical replicates of blood from a few donors. TCRdb keeps only in-frame clones here, not all; method: immunoSEQ multiplex PCR. Found here are about 89,000 clones, 94% of them singletons; the top ten hold over 0.2%. The CDR3 is made up of 17 amino acids. Trimming took off 1 base at V and 7 bases at J, with 20 bases between the two ends. Germline values: CDR1 LNHDA, CDR2 SQIVND (reference sequence). The clonotype originates from a human donor in good health. V is TRBV19 and J is TRBJ1-5; D is perhaps TRBD1 (6 bases). Sequenced input: T cells isolated from PBMCs. The CDR3: CASSIVAGGGAQQPQHF. The CDR3 nucleotides are TGTGCCAGTAGTATAGTTGCGGGTGGGGGGGCGCAGCAGCCCCAGCATTTT.